This T cell receptor (beta chain) emerged from a study of blood T cell repertoires in COVID-19. For the study at large: From the United States, Italy and Spain came samples of acute and convalescent COVID-19. Nucleic acid was either cDNA or gDNA, and it came from T cells, B-cell-depleted T cells, or PBMCs.

The study drew participants aged about 18 to 95 years from 20 to 30 US areas. Clones were read by immunoSEQ multiplex PCR, and TCRdb kept only the in-frame ones, dropping some. The top ten hold less than 3.5% of the sample, which has about 300,000 clones, roughly 90% seen once. CDR3 length equals 17 residues. V was clipped by 0 bases and J by 7 bases; unmatched bases: 10. Germline V gene lookup returns CDR1 MGHRA and CDR2 YSYEKL. Sample: PBMCs or T cells enriched from blood (not recorded which). The sequence was obtained from a woman between 50 and 59 years old who had been exposed to COVID-19. This chain connects TRBV4-1 to TRBJ2-1; 9 nucleotides align to TRBD1. The CDR3 region has the DNA TGCGCCAGCAGCCAAGATCTCAGGGACAGGGCCGGGAATGAGCAGTTCTTC. This gives the protein CASSQDLRDRAGNEQFF.